One T cell receptor (beta chain) is described in this entry. PCR involved 60 Vbeta and 13 Jbeta primers. Sequencing used immunoSEQ multiplex PCR; TCRdb keeps in-frame clones, though not all of them. Among some 110,000 clones listed, about two thirds were seen once. The data were obtained in a study of cytomegalovirus exposure and HLA in healthy donors. This CDR3 region has 12 residues. Trimming pared 0 bases from V and 6 bases from J, leaving 7 bases between. Germline CDR1 is GTSNPN and CDR2 is SVGIG (reference sequence). These donors, healthy bone marrow donors, were studied. Donors were nominally healthy when sampled, though unrecorded immune exposures were likely.

The chain recombines TRBV30 with TRBJ2-3; maybe TRBD2 (6 bases). The specimen sequenced was PBMCs. The clonotype comes from a female donor in good health and CMV-seronegative. CDR3 in DNA: TGTGCCTGGAGTGTAGGGAGGGATACGCAGTATTTT. Encoded protein: CAWSVGRDTQYF.